The text below deals with one T cell receptor beta chain. Its antigen target is currently unknown. No much larger clone exists at a distance of one base, and base qualities are not known. TCRbeta CDR3 regions were amplified from genomic DNA using the immunoSEQ Assay, a bias-controlled multiplex PCR. Per the original workflow: The number of nucleated cells in each sample was estimated from the amplification of reference gene primers within the assay. To quantify the absolute abundance of each unique TCRbeta CDR3 rearrangement, sequence reads were collapsed and filtered. For each sample, productive Simpson clonality was calculated as the square root of Simpson's diversity index over productive rearrangements. TCRdb holds this immuneACCESS table with in-frame rearrangements only. Some clones are missing; in checked studies, unresolved V genes explain under half, and the rest has no known cause. The DNA was the basis for D and trimming; V, J and clone size are from that table. The sample table lists fewer than 200,000 clones, 65% to 85% of them with a count of one. About a tenth of the sample belongs to the ten largest clones.

Whole blood was collected in K2EDTA tubes by collaborating institutions according to the institutions' own protocols. Collaborator samples were shipped for TCRbeta analysis as frozen whole blood, isolated PBMCs, or DNA extracted from either sample type. The data are from a study of blood T cell repertoires in COVID-19 (dated by TCRdb to the early 2020s). For the study in its entirety: Collaborator samples came from the United States, Italy and Spain and covered acute and convalescent phases of COVID-19. Subjects who had been exposed to COVID-19, were actively infected with it, or had recovered from it provided the deeply sampled blood TCRbeta repertoires that made up the dataset. The repertoires were released in a freely available public database meant as a resource for research on the immune response to SARS-CoV-2. A de-identified subject ID, COVID-19 status, age in years and sex were almost always included in the sample metadata. Samples came from the ongoing ImmuneRACE study (first 160 participants) plus 1,254 subjects from 6 global collaborators. Where available, HLA class I and class II types were taken from metadata supplied by the sample provider and were not determined by assay-based typing. The prospective study material was composed of cDNA or gDNA derived from T cells, B-cell-depleted T cells, or PBMCs. Summary of the overall study and its limitations: Clinical and demographic metadata were provided uncurated, with the amount varying by source and participant.

The CDR3 spans 11 residues, from the cysteine through the phenylalanine. Only the CDR3 DNA is retained, 33 bases long and in frame from the first base. Trimming costs V 5 bases and J 6 bases, and their ends lie 7 bases apart. From a lookup of the germline V gene, CDR1 and CDR2 are SGHAT and FQNNGV. The TCR sequence derives from a man between 65 and 85 years old with active or convalescent COVID-19. The sequence joins TRBV11-2 to TRBJ1-2; the D gene cannot be named for sure. The sequenced sample was peripheral blood. The nucleotide sequence reads TGTGCCAGCAGCCGAGGCGATGGCTACACCTTC. It codes for CASSRGDGYTF.